These 21 T cell receptor beta chains were sequenced from one sample in a study of early T cells in non-severe SARS-CoV-2 infection. MiXCR, applied by TCRdb to the 5' RACE reads, yields one record per CDR3 protein. In the table there are under 85,000 distinct CDR3 sequences, roughly 15% of which are singletons. Sequenced here: whole blood, sampled at baseline. The receptors were gathered from an adult who was a healthcare worker with PCR-confirmed SARS-CoV-2 infection or an uninfected control (not recorded which).

This clonotype has more than one count but fewer than ten. The V call is TRBV3-1, the J call TRBJ2-5; D not certain. This CDR3 has 13 residues. Trimming shortened V by 4 bases and J by 2 bases, and 8 bases separated the two germline ends. Germline V gives CDR1 LGHDT, CDR2 YNNKEL (reference sequence). The CDR3 sequence is CASSPRRQETQYF. In nucleotides, the CDR3 is TGTGCCAGCAGCCCCAGAAGACAAGAGACCCAGTACTTC.

This clonotype was recorded a few times. The chain recombines TRBV27 with TRBJ2-3, with TRBD2 matching over 7 bases. This CDR3 spans 16 amino acids. Trimming took 0 bases from V and 1 from J; bases not matched to a gene: 4. CDR1 and CDR2 from the germline V gene are MNHEY and SMNVEV (reference sequence). The CDR3 sequence is CASSLSPSGGTDTQYF. Written as DNA, the CDR3 is TGTGCCAGCAGTTTATCGCCTAGCGGCGGCACAGATACGCAGTATTTT.

Ten or more counts support this clonotype. The V gene is TRBV21-1, the J gene TRBJ1-5. TRBV21-1 has pseudogene status. This CDR3 is built from 18 residues. CDR3 sequence reads: CASSRHPTRSYSNQPQHF. In DNA form, the CDR3 reads TGTGCCAGCAGCCGACACCCGACGCGGAGTTATAGCAATCAGCCCCAGCATTTT.

There are many counts of this clonotype. V gene TRBV7-6 combines with J gene TRBJ1-2; the D gene is possibly TRBD1 (5 bases). Trimming took 1 base from V and 4 from J, leaving 16 bases between them. Per the germline V gene, CDR1 is SGHVS and CDR2 is FNYEAQ. This CDR3 has 16 residues. The CDR3 DNA follows: TGTGCCAGCAGCTTAGGGGCAGGGTCGGCTACCTATGGCTACACCTTC. Residues: CASSLGAGSATYGYTF.

In its sample, this clonotype was seen many times. The chain recombines TRBV28 with TRBJ2-7; TRBD1 might be the D (6 bases). The CDR3 covers 12 residues. V was pared by 2 bases and J by 5 bases, with 7 bases between. The germline CDR1 and CDR2 sequences are MDHEN and SYDVKM. CDR3 DNA: TGTGCCAGCAGTTTAAGGGGGAACGAGCAGTACTTC. Its protein product is CASSLRGNEQYF.

This chain links TRBV5-1 with TRBJ2-5; D not certain. Trimming cost V 8 bases and J 0 bases, with 11 bases left between them. Germline CDR1 and CDR2: SGHRS and YFSETQ. The CDR3 loop spans 13 amino acids. In DNA form, the CDR3 reads TGCGCCAGGACCGATTGGCACCAAGAGACCCAGTACTTC. Translating it yields CARTDWHQETQYF.

The gene calls are TRBV12-3 or TRBV12-4 and TRBJ1-1; TRBD1 aligns across 8 bases. V gave up 4 bases and J gave up 3 bases; unmatched junction bases: 7. This CDR3 has 15 residues. For the CDR3, the DNA is TGTGCCAGCAGTTCCGGGACAGGCTATTACACTGAAGCTTTCTTT. Its translation is CASSSGTGYYTEAFF.

The chain carries TRBV6-1 and TRBJ2-7, with unresolved D. This CDR3 is 14 amino acids long. Per germline, CDR1 MNHNS and CDR2 SASEGT. V was trimmed by 1 base and J by 6 bases, leaving 13 bases between them. CDR3 protein: CASSEVADQGEQYF. CDR3 DNA: TGTGCCAGCAGTGAAGTGGCGGATCAAGGCGAGCAGTACTTC.

CDR3 sequence reads: CASSQGPLAPMSQYF. The CDR3 region has the DNA TGCGCCAGCAGCCAGGGCCCTCTAGCGCCGATGTCCCAGTACTTC. The chain has TRBV4-1 and TRBJ2-5; tentative D call: TRBD2 (6 bases). Trimming pared 3 bases from V and 9 bases from J, leaving 20 bases between. CDR3 length: 15 amino acids. The V gene's germline CDR1 is MGHRA and CDR2 YSYEKL.

At least ten counts were recorded for this clonotype. The genes are TRBV20-1 and TRBJ2-3, with TRBD2 as a possible D gene (5 bases). Trimming pared 0 bases from V and 7 bases from J, leaving 14 bases between. The length of the CDR3 is 14 residues. CDR1 and CDR2 (germline): DFQATT, SNEGSKA (reference sequence). CDR3 coding DNA: TGCAGTGCTAGAGAGCCTCCCGAGGACTATACGCAGTATTTT. This gives the protein CSAREPPEDYTQYF.

This clonotype was observed many times. This rearrangement joins TRBV20-1 to TRBJ2-7; a possible D gene is TRBD2 (7 bases). CDR1 DFQATT and CDR2 SNEGSKA come from the germline V gene (reference sequence). Trimming took 8 bases from V and 1 from J, leaving 15 bases between them. This CDR3 spans 13 amino acids. DNA of the CDR3: TGCAGTCTCGAGGGGGGGGTTTCCTACGAGCAGTACTTC. Protein product: CSLEGGVSYEQYF.

This clonotype has ten or more counts. The chain recombines TRBV7-3 with TRBJ2-1; D is unclear. V was clipped by 5 bases and J by 5 bases, with 13 bases between them. The germline CDR1 and CDR2 sequences are SGHTA and FQGTGA. The CDR3 runs to 14 residues. The CDR3 DNA follows: TGTGCCAGCAGCCGCCTAGGCAGAAACAATGAGCAGTTCTTC. Amino acids: CASSRLGRNNEQFF.

V gene TRBV2 combines with J gene TRBJ2-5, with 8 bases fitting TRBD2. Trimming took 9 bases from V and 5 from J; bases not matched to a gene: 5. CDR1 is SNHLY, CDR2 FYNNEI, per germline. The CDR3 runs to 12 residues. As DNA, the CDR3 is TGTGCCAGTAGCGGGACTGTGGAGACCCAGTACTTC. Its protein product is CASSGTVETQYF.

This CDR3 is CATSKSGTGSQPQHF. The DNA for the CDR3 is TGTGCCACCAGCAAGTCCGGGACAGGGAGTCAGCCCCAGCATTTT. The J gene is TRBJ1-5, the V gene TRBV24-1; 9 positions match TRBD1. CDR1 is KGHDR and CDR2 is SFDVKD in the germline V gene. There are 15 residues in the CDR3. The V gene end was trimmed by 7 bases and the J gene end by 6 bases; junction bases not matched to a gene: 9.

The rearrangement uses TRBV28 and TRBJ1-2, with no clear D. CDR1 is MDHEN and CDR2 is SYDVKM in the germline V gene. The CDR3 spans 11 residues. V lost 7 bases to trimming and J lost 4 bases, with 7 bases between them. CDR3 residues: CASTSSYGYTF. The DNA of the CDR3 is TGTGCCAGCACCTCTTCCTATGGCTACACCTTC.

This clonotype appeared a single time. The rearrangement joins TRBV7-9 to TRBJ1-1, with a tentative D call TRBD1 (5 bases). V shed 1 base and J shed 5 bases, with 8 bases lying between them. Germline loops: CDR1 SEHNR, CDR2 FQNEAQ (reference sequence). This CDR3 contains 13 residues. CDR3 in amino acids: CASSLDAGTEAFF. The CDR3 nucleotides are TGTGCCAGCAGCTTAGATGCAGGGACTGAAGCTTTCTTT. Together with reference TRBV7-9 and TRBJ1-1, the CDR3 gives the full variable domain: DTGVSQNPRHKITKRGQNVTFRCDPISEHNRLYWYRQTLGQGPEFLTYFQNEAQLEKSRLLSDRFSAERPKGSFSTLEIQRTEQGDSAMYLCASSLDAGTEAFFGQGTRLTVV.

The J gene is TRBJ1-1, the V gene TRBV28; D uncertain. The V and J ends lost 7 bases and 4 bases respectively, with 7 bases between them. The CDR3 runs to 11 residues. Germline V gene sequence: CDR1 MDHEN, CDR2 SYDVKM. The CDR3 bases are TGTGCCAGCATTGTTGGCACTGAAGCTTTCTTT. Translation: CASIVGTEAFF.

The rearrangement links TRBV20-1 to TRBJ1-1; D not certain. This CDR3 has 15 residues. Trimming pared 1 base from V and 3 bases from J, leaving 15 bases between. The germline V gene has CDR1 DFQATT and CDR2 SNEGSKA (reference sequence). Here the CDR3 DNA reads TGCAGTGCTAGAGTTCCTCCCCGTCGCGACACTGAAGCTTTCTTT. Residues: CSARVPPRRDTEAFF.

This clonotype came up many times. The chain couples TRBV6-6 to TRBJ1-1, with 7 bases identical to TRBD1. Per the germline V gene, CDR1 is MNHNY and CDR2 is SVGAGI (reference sequence). This CDR3 is 14 amino acids long. V shed 5 bases, J shed 6 bases, and the junction held 9 bases outside the gene matches. The CDR3: CASSTRTGESEAFF. The CDR3 region has the DNA TGTGCCAGCAGTACCCGGACAGGAGAGTCTGAAGCTTTCTTT.

A word on this clonotype: A much larger clonotype is one base distant, so this may be a read error. The V and J genes are TRBV20-1 and TRBJ2-3; D gene ambiguous. CDR3 size: 14 residues. Germline V gene sequence: CDR1 DFQATT, CDR2 SNEGSKA (reference sequence). Trimming took 1 base from V and 5 from J, leaving 13 bases between them. The chain's CDR3 is CSARVRLVGDTQYF. Here the CDR3 DNA reads TGCAGTGCTAGAGTGAGGCTAGTGGGAGATACGCAGTATTTT.

The J gene is TRBJ1-1, the V gene TRBV20-1; TRBD1 matches 7 bases. Germline trimming cut 3 bases from V and 5 bases from J; bases unmatched to any gene: 6. CDR3 length: 13 residues. Germline values: CDR1 DFQATT, CDR2 SNEGSKA (reference sequence). The CDR3 sequence is CSARRDRSTEAFF. For the CDR3, the DNA is TGCAGTGCTAGGAGGGACAGAAGTACTGAAGCTTTCTTT.